This T cell receptor beta chain appears in the sequencing data of a study of human CD8 memory T cell subsets. This clonotype is classed as medium-sized by frequency. The antigen is unknown. Broader study findings: Precursor exhausted T cells appeared less diverse than stem-like memory T cells according to Chao1 estimates. Apart from T cell receptor beta chains, no chains were sequenced in the study.

UMI-labeled 5' RACE generated the TCR beta libraries. Authors' analysis steps: Functional CDR3 beta clonotypes numbered roughly 2,700 to 18,000 in each TCR beta library. TCRdb processed the 5' RACE reads again and assigns one entry to each CDR3 protein, with no DNA. The authors' filters were not applied to this entry. Here the sample table reports 6,000 to 8,500 distinct CDR3 sequences. Isolation of the PBMC, which involved density gradient separation, used buffy coats from healthy donors. This TCR was sampled from a human donor in good health. Source material: CD8+ T cells from PBMCs.

The CDR3 protein is CATSEIVRGQETQYF. V usage is TRBV24-1 and J usage is TRBJ2-5; the TCRdb call, TRBD1, lacks DNA for checking. The CDR3 runs to 15 residues. Germline CDR1 reads KGHDR; CDR2 reads SFDVKD.